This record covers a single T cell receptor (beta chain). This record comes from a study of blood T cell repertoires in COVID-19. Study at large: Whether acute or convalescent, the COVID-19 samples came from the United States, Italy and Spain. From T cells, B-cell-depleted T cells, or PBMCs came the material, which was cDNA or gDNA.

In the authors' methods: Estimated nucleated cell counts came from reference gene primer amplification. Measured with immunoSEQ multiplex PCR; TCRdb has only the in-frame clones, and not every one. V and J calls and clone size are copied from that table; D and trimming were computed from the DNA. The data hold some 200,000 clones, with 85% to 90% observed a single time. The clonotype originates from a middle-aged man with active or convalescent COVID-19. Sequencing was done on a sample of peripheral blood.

This CDR3 is CSEGSSYNEQFF. CDR3 DNA sequence: TGCAGCGAGGGGAGCTCCTACAATGAGCAGTTCTTC. The chain links TRBV29-1 to TRBJ2-1, with D perhaps assigned TRBD1 or TRBD2 (5 bases each). Deletions cut 7 bases from V and 0 bases from J, with 7 bases between. Germline V gene data show CDR1 as SQVTM and CDR2 as ANQGSEA. CDR3 length: 12 residues.